One sample yielded the 7 T cell receptor beta chains listed below, sequenced in a study of blood T cell repertoires in COVID-19. Generated by immunoSEQ multiplex PCR, the TCRdb table keeps only in-frame clones and is missing some. The table includes over 250,000 clones, approximately 90% detected once. The sequenced sample consisted of peripheral blood. These receptors all stem from a woman aged 40 to 49 who had recovered from COVID-19.

This chain links TRBV24-1 with TRBJ2-3; 10 positions agree with TRBD2. The CDR3 is 16 amino acids. The germline V gene has CDR1 KGHDR and CDR2 SFDVKD. The V segment lost 5 bases and the J segment 2 bases; nucleotides outside the gene matches: 6. The CDR3 is CATSAFTSGATDTQYF. The CDR3, as DNA: TGTGCCACCAGTGCGTTTACTAGCGGGGCCACAGATACGCAGTATTTT.

The chain employs TRBV30 and TRBJ1-2, with 7 nucleotides matching TRBD1. The J segment lost 3 bases and the V segment lost 3 bases, leaving 10 bases of the junction unmatched. The germline CDR1 and CDR2 sequences are GTSNPN and SVGIG (reference sequence). This CDR3 has 15 amino acids. DNA of the CDR3: TGTGCCTGGAGCCCCCCAGACAGGGAGGACTATGGCTACACCTTC. It is translated as CAWSPPDREDYGYTF. Looking up the rest from reference TRBV30 and TRBJ1-2 gives the full variable domain: SQTIHQWPATLVQPVGSPLSLECTVEGTSNPNLYWYRQAAGRGLQLLFYSVGIGQISSEVPQNLSASRPQDRQFILSSKKLLLSDSGFYLCAWSPPDREDYGYTFGSGTRLTVV.

The chain uses TRBV21-1 and TRBJ1-6; the table's D call, TRBD1, has no DNA check behind it. TRBV21-1 counts as a pseudogene. This CDR3 contains 16 residues. CDR3 amino acids: CASSKVGRLNNSPLHF. The CDR3 nucleotides are TGTGCCAGCAGCAAAGTGGGCAGATTAAATAATTCACCCCTCCACTTT.

V gene TRBV6-2 or TRBV6-3 combines with J gene TRBJ2-7, with 12 bases that match TRBD2. Trimming cost V 0 bases and J 1 base; bases outside gene matches: 10. The CDR3 is 19 residues long. Germline V gives CDR1 MNHEY, CDR2 SVGEGT. In DNA, the CDR3 is TGTGCCAGCAGTTACTCCATCCAAAGACTAGCGGGAGTTTCCTACGAGCAGTACGTC. This codes for CASSYSIQRLAGVSYEQYV.

The chain carries TRBV19 and TRBJ2-2; 8 nucleotides align to TRBD1. With 3 bases clipped from V and 8 bases from J, the junction kept 11 bases outside the gene matches. The CDR3 is made up of 16 amino acids. CDR1 and CDR2 from the germline V gene are LNHDA and SQIVND (reference sequence). CDR3 region: CASSIEGDRSPGELFF. The CDR3 bases are TGTGCCAGTAGTATCGAGGGGGACAGGAGCCCTGGGGAGCTGTTTTTT.

V and J are TRBV29-1 and TRBJ2-7, with TRBD1 identical over 7 bases. CDR3 length: 10 amino acids. Germline lookup yields CDR1 SQVTM and CDR2 ANQGSEA. DNA of the CDR3: TGCAGCGTTGGGGCAGGGGGAAGGTTTGTC. This translates into CSVGAGGRFV.

The chain is built from TRBV19 and TRBJ1-4; D is possibly TRBD1 (5 bases). The V gene lost 7 bases and the J gene lost 5 bases, with 11 bases spanning the gap. Germline V gene lookup returns CDR1 LNHDA and CDR2 SQIVND (reference sequence). The CDR3 runs 13 residues. The CDR3 DNA is TGTGCCAGTACCACCCGGGGGAATGAAAAACTGTTTTTT. This sequence encodes CASTTRGNEKLFF.